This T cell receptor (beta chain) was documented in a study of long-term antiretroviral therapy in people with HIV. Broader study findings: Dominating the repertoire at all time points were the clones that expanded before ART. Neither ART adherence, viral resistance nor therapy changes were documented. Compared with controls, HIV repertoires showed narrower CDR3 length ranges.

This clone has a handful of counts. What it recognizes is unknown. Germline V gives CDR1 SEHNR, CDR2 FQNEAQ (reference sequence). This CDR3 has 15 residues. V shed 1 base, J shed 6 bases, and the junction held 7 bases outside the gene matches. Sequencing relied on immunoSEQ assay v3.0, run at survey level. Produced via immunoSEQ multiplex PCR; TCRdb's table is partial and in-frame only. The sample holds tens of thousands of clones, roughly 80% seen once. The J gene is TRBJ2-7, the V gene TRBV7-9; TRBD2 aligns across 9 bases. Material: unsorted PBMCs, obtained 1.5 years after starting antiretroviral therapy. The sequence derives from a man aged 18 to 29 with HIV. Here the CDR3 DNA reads TGTGCCAGCAGCTTAGATCTAGCGGGATCCGGCGAGCAGTACTTC. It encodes CASSLDLAGSGEQYF.